Listed below are T cell receptor beta chains from one sample, sequenced in a study of tumor-infiltrating lymphocytes in primary liver carcinoma. TCRdb re-called the multiplex PCR reads with MiXCR, one entry per CDR3 protein. The data contain 300,000 to 400,000 distinct CDR3 sequences, roughly 61% of them singletons. The sequencing input was peripheral blood. The origin of the receptors is a man in his forties or fifties with primary liver carcinoma and hepatitis B virus infection. Each CDR3 is given with its conserved first and last residue. A row's size may be missing; if present it is once, few, many or a size class.

V gene: TRBV28
CDR3 length: 14
clone size: NA
J gene: TRBJ2-7
CDR3 protein: CASSFPVSPYEQYF

V gene: TRBV10-1
CDR3 length: 14
clone size: NA
J gene: TRBJ2-7
CDR3 protein: CASSSSGHSYEQYF

V gene: TRBV4-3
CDR3 length: 13
clone size: NA
J gene: TRBJ2-5
CDR3 protein: CAGSQMILETQYF

V gene: TRBV28
CDR3 length: 13
clone size: NA
J gene: TRBJ1-4
CDR3 protein: CASTSDHPKNLFF

V gene: TRBV6-1
CDR3 length: 18
clone size: once
J gene: TRBJ2-3
CDR3 protein: CVSRFGTSGQKGTDTQYF

V gene: TRBV11-2
CDR3 length: 16
clone size: NA
J gene: TRBJ2-7
CDR3 protein: CVSSLDPRLEVYEQYF

V gene: TRBV4-3
CDR3 length: 14
clone size: NA
J gene: TRBJ2-7
CDR3 protein: CASSRIKATGEQYF

V gene: TRBV4-3
CDR3 length: 13
clone size: NA
J gene: TRBJ2-5
CDR3 protein: CASSKGLGETQYF

V gene: TRBV11-2
CDR3 length: 16
clone size: NA
J gene: TRBJ2-4
CDR3 protein: CASSSSLSGGRDIQYF

V gene: TRBV5-8
CDR3 length: 16
clone size: few
J gene: TRBJ1-5
CDR3 protein: CASSLETGLINQPQHF

V gene: TRBV6-5
CDR3 length: 15
clone size: NA
J gene: TRBJ2-5
CDR3 protein: CASLASGTGGETPYF

V gene: TRBV11-2
CDR3 length: 12
clone size: NA
J gene: TRBJ2-2
CDR3 protein: CASSLGFGELFF

V gene: TRBV6-6
CDR3 length: 15
clone size: NA
J gene: TRBJ2-7
CDR3 protein: CASSYLVADPYEQYF

V gene: TRBV10-3
CDR3 length: 13
clone size: NA
J gene: TRBJ1-6
CDR3 protein: CAISVSHNSPLHF

V gene: TRBV11-3
CDR3 length: 14
clone size: NA
J gene: TRBJ2-1
CDR3 protein: CANRRLADYNEQFF

V gene: TRBV28
CDR3 length: 11
clone size: NA
J gene: TRBJ2-1
CDR3 protein: CASSSSTGQFF

V gene: TRBV10-3
CDR3 length: 15
clone size: NA
J gene: TRBJ2-3
CDR3 protein: CAITKEPRSTDTQYF

V gene: TRBV4-3
CDR3 length: 16
clone size: NA
J gene: TRBJ2-3
CDR3 protein: CASSQVGEGVGDTQYF

V gene: TRBV12-1
CDR3 length: 15
clone size: NA
J gene: TRBJ2-3
CDR3 protein: CASSLYPGETDTQYF

V gene: TRBV11-2
CDR3 length: 17
clone size: NA
J gene: TRBJ2-2
CDR3 protein: CASSPPGGGLYLGELFF

V gene: TRBV11-1
CDR3 length: 15
clone size: NA
J gene: TRBJ1-2
CDR3 protein: CASSLASARGFGFTF

V gene: TRBV29-1
CDR3 length: 13
clone size: once
J gene: TRBJ2-3
CDR3 protein: CSVAKGLADSQYF

V gene: TRBV11-2
CDR3 length: 16
clone size: NA
J gene: TRBJ2-3
CDR3 protein: CVSSFRLAENEDTQYF

V gene: TRBV5-1
CDR3 length: 12
clone size: NA
J gene: TRBJ2-2
CDR3 protein: CASSLEIGELFF

V gene: TRBV12-3/TRBV12-4
CDR3 length: 16
clone size: NA
J gene: TRBJ1-4
CDR3 protein: CASSSDSPTTNEKLFF

V gene: TRBV28
CDR3 length: 15
clone size: NA
J gene: TRBJ2-5
CDR3 protein: CASSTDRGAQETQYF

V gene: TRBV28
CDR3 length: 13
clone size: NA
J gene: TRBJ1-3
CDR3 protein: CASLAEPGNTIYF

V gene: TRBV11-1
CDR3 length: 15
clone size: NA
J gene: TRBJ2-1
CDR3 protein: CVSNPGTITYNEQFF

V gene: TRBV6-1
CDR3 length: 16
clone size: many
J gene: TRBJ1-2
CDR3 protein: CASSERLGGANYGYTF

V gene: TRBV11-2
CDR3 length: 13
clone size: NA
J gene: TRBJ1-2
CDR3 protein: CASSMKPTYGYTF

V gene: TRBV28
CDR3 length: 19
clone size: many
J gene: TRBJ2-1
CDR3 protein: CASSPTGADMKSSYNEQFF

V gene: TRBV12-3/TRBV12-4
CDR3 length: 14
clone size: once
J gene: TRBJ1-6
CDR3 protein: CASSRQGAWSPLNF

V gene: TRBV5-4
CDR3 length: 15
clone size: NA
J gene: TRBJ2-1
CDR3 protein: CAGSLRSVGEPEQFF

V gene: TRBV11-2
CDR3 length: 16
clone size: once
J gene: TRBJ2-3
CDR3 protein: CASSSPVEATTDTQYF

V gene: TRBV6-5
CDR3 length: 16
clone size: NA
J gene: TRBJ2-2
CDR3 protein: CASKGTSGRNTVELSF

V gene: TRBV12-3/TRBV12-4
CDR3 length: 14
clone size: many
J gene: TRBJ1-1
CDR3 protein: CASSAGREGTEAFF

V gene: TRBV6-1
CDR3 length: 12
clone size: NA
J gene: NA
CDR3 protein: CASSRGPYEQYF

V gene: TRBV10-2
CDR3 length: 15
clone size: many
J gene: TRBJ1-5
CDR3 protein: CASSELGTGGQPQHF

V gene: TRBV6-1
CDR3 length: 13
clone size: NA
J gene: TRBJ1-5
CDR3 protein: CGSSWSGNQPQHF

V gene: TRBV6-1
CDR3 length: 17
clone size: many
J gene: TRBJ2-1
CDR3 protein: CASSGTGVSGPYNEQFF

V gene: TRBV6-2/TRBV6-3
CDR3 length: 17
clone size: many
J gene: TRBJ2-3
CDR3 protein: CASSYSTGTGLTDTQYF

V gene: TRBV11-2
CDR3 length: 15
clone size: NA
J gene: TRBJ2-7
CDR3 protein: CASSFQDRLSYGQYF

V gene: TRBV6-1
CDR3 length: 13
clone size: NA
J gene: TRBJ1-2
CDR3 protein: CASRKDRETDYTF

V gene: TRBV10-2
CDR3 length: 12
clone size: many
J gene: TRBJ2-2
CDR3 protein: CASSFRAGELFF

V gene: TRBV4-2
CDR3 length: 17
clone size: few
J gene: TRBJ2-6
CDR3 protein: CASSPRQGGSGANVLTF

V gene: TRBV10-3
CDR3 length: 15
clone size: NA
J gene: TRBJ2-3
CDR3 protein: CAISEGPALGDTQYF